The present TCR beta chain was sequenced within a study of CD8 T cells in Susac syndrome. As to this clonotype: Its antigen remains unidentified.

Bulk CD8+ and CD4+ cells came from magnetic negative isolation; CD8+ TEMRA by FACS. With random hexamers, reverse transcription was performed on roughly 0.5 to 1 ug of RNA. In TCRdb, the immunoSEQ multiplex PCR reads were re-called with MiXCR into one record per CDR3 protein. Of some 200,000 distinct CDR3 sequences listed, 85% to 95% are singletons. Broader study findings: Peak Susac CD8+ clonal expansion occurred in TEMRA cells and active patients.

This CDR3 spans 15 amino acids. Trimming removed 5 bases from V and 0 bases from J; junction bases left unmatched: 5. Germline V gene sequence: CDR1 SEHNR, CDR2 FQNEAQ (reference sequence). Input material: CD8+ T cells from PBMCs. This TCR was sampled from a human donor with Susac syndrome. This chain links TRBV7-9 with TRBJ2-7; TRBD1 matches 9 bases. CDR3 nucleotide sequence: TGTGCCAGCAGCGCACTGACAGGGGGCTCCTACGAGCAGTACTTC. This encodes CASSALTGGSYEQYF.